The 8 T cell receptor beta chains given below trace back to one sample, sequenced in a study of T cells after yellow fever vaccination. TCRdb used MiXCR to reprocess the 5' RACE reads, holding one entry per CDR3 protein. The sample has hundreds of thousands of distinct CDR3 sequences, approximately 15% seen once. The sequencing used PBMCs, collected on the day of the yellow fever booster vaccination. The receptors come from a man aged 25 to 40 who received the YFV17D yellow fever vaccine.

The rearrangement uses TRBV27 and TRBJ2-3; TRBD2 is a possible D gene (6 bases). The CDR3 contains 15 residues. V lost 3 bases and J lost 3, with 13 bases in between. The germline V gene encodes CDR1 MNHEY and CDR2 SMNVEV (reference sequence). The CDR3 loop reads CASSFGLARTDTQYF. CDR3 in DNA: TGTGCCAGCAGTTTCGGTCTAGCGAGGACAGATACGCAGTATTTT.

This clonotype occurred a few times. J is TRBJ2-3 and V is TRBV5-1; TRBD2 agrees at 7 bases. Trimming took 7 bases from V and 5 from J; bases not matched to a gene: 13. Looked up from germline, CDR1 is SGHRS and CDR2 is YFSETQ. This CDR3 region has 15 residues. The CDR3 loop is CASGPGGGELDTQYF. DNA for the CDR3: TGCGCCAGCGGCCCCGGGGGAGGGGAGTTAGATACGCAGTATTTT.

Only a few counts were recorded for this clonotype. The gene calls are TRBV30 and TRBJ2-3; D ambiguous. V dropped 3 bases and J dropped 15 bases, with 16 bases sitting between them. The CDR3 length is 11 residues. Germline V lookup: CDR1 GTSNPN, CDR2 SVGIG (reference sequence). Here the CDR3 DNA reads TGTGCCTGGAGCCCCCTCCAAGGCCCCTATTTT. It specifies CAWSPLQGPYF.

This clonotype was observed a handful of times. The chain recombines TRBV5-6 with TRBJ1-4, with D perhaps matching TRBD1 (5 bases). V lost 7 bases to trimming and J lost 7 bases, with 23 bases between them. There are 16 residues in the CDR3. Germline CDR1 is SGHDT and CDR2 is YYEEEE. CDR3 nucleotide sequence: TGTGCCAGCCAAGACGGACTCGGGGGGTTCGGTGAAAAACTGTTTTTT. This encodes CASQDGLGGFGEKLFF.

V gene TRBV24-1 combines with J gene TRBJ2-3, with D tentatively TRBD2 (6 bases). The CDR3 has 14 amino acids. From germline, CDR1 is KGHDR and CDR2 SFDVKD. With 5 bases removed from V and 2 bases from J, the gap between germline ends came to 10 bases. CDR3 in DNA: TGTGCCACCAGTGGTCGCGGGAACACAGATACGCAGTATTTT. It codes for CATSGRGNTDTQYF.

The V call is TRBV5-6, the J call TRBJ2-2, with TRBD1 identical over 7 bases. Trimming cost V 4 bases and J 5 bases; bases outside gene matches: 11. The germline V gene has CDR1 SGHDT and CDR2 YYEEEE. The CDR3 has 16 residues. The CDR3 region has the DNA TGTGCCAGCAGCAATGACAGGGCTAAGGGGACCGGGGAGCTGTTTTTT. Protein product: CASSNDRAKGTGELFF.

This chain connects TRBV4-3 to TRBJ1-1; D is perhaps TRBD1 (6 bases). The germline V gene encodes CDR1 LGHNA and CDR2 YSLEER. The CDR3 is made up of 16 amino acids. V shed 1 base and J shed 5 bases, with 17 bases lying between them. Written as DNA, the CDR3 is TGCGCCAGCAGCCAAGGGACAGCCGGCCCGCATACTGAAGCTTTCTTT. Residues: CASSQGTAGPHTEAFF.

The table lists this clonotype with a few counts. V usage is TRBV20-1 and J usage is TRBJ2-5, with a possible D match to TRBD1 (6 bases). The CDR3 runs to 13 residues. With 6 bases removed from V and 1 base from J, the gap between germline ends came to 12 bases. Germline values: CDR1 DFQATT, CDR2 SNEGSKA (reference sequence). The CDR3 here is CSARQGLQETQYF. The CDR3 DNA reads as TGCAGTGCAAGGCAGGGGCTCCAAGAGACCCAGTACTTC.